Described below is a single TCR beta chain sequence and its context. As yet, its antigen is unknown. This CDR3 is built from 16 residues. With 0 bases clipped from V and 1 base from J, the junction kept 5 bases outside the gene matches. Germline values: CDR1 MNHEY, CDR2 SMNVEV (reference sequence). This entry belongs to a study of identical twins. Whole-study results and caveats: Cord blood beta clonotypes that were abundant carried fewer insertions, and memory repertoires showed no such trend. Cross-sectional statistical analysis, not tracking of the same donors, underpinned the conclusions.

Every sampled donor was Caucasian and healthy. Template switching added a universal primer site, and cDNA bore unique molecular identifiers. TCRdb re-derived calls from the 5' RACE reads in MiXCR, one entry per CDR3 protein. This sample yields around 680,000 distinct CDR3 sequences, of which about 9.4% are seen a single time; approximately 0.94% belongs to the top ten. These data also formed part of another study, on yellow fever vaccine responses in identical twins.

This sequence originates from a young woman in good health. The sequenced sample was PBMCs. The gene calls are TRBV27 and TRBJ1-1; TRBD1 agrees at 7 bases. DNA for the CDR3: TGTGCCAGCAGTTTATCGACAGGGTCGGGGAACACTGAAGCTTTCTTT. Protein product: CASSLSTGSGNTEAFF.